This paragraph reports one T cell receptor (beta chain). Its specificity is unknown. The sample comes from a study of cytomegalovirus exposure and HLA in healthy donors. Broader study findings: A few of the chains that were CMV-associated were confirmed in vitro to be specific for CMV antigens. The listing of roughly 160 TCR beta chains classed them as cytomegalovirus-associated. Diagnosis of cytomegalovirus status made by the classifier reportedly showed high specificity and sensitivity.

Trimming removed 1 base at V and 5 bases at J, with 20 bases between. The germline V gene encodes CDR1 MNHEY and CDR2 SMNVEV (reference sequence). The CDR3 covers 17 residues. Method: immunoSEQ multiplex PCR; TCRdb's copy keeps in-frame clones and lacks some. The profile shows around 400,000 clones, roughly 85% of them singletons. This clonotype was obtained from a woman younger than 35 in good health and CMV-seronegative. This rearrangement joins TRBV27 to TRBJ1-2; possible D gene TRBD1, 6 bases. Sequenced material: PBMCs. CDR3 residues: CASSLLDMYGGPYGYTF. Here the CDR3 DNA reads TGTGCCAGCAGTTTATTAGATATGTATGGGGGCCCATATGGCTACACCTTC.